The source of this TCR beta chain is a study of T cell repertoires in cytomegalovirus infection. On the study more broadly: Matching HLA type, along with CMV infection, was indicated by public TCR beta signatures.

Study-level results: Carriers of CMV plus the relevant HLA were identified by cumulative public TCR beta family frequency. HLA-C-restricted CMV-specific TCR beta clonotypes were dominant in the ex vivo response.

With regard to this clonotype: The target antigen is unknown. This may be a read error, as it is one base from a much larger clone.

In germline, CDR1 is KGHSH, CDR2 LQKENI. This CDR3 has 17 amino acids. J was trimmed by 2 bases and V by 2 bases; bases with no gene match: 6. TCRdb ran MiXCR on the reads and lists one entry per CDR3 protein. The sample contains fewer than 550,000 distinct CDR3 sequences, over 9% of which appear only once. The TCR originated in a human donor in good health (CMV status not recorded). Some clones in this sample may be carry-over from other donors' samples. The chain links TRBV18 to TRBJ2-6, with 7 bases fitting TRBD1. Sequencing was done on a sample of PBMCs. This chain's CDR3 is CASSPVTGTTGANVLTF. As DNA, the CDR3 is TGTGCCAGCTCACCAGTGACAGGGACCACTGGGGCCAACGTCCTGACTTTC.